Reported below is one T cell receptor (beta chain). The data derive from a study of early T cells in non-severe SARS-CoV-2 infection. V lost 6 bases and J lost 2; bases outside the gene matches: 3. The CDR3 is made up of 13 amino acids. The germline CDR1 and CDR2 sequences are MNHEY and SVGEGT. TCRdb fed the 5' RACE reads into MiXCR, producing one record per CDR3 protein. Of more than 55,000 distinct CDR3 sequences detected, less than 15% appear once; the ten largest clones hold almost 9.5%. This receptor was taken from an adult who was a healthcare worker with PCR-confirmed SARS-CoV-2 infection or an uninfected control (not recorded which). The sample consisted of whole blood, taken at baseline. The chain uses TRBV6-2 or TRBV6-3 and TRBJ1-1; 7 bases line up with TRBD1. This CDR3 is CASSWDSNTEAFF. CDR3 in DNA: TGTGCCAGCAGCTGGGACAGCAACACTGAAGCTTTCTTT.